This T cell receptor (beta chain) derives from a study of Ad26.COV2.S vaccination and SARS-CoV-2 variants. The CDR3 is 13 amino acids. Germline-derived CDR1 and CDR2 are GTSNPN and SVGIG (reference sequence). V lost 4 bases and J 8 bases, leaving 12 bases between the germline ends. Treatment of the sample: 19 received Ad26.COV2.S at low or high dose, single or two shots; several received placebo; per-sample allocation not given. Vaccine and placebo recipients were sampled on day 63 after the first injection. It was an adult aged 18-55 years in Boston who was the donor. This clone was found a few times. Its target is unknown. Study findings and constraints: Spike-specific TCR breadth in vaccine recipients exceeded that seen in placebo recipients.

Method: immunoSEQ multiplex PCR; TCRdb's copy keeps in-frame clones and lacks some. The data hold 300,000 to 350,000 clones, with around 90% observed a single time. The sequenced sample was peripheral blood, obtained in a trial of Ad26.COV2.S vaccine versus placebo. This TCR derives from a person between 18 and 60 years old who received the Ad26.COV2.S COVID-19 vaccine or a placebo. V usage is TRBV30 and J usage is TRBJ1-6, with D unresolved. The CDR3 protein is CAWNQASYSPLHF. For the CDR3, the DNA is TGTGCCTGGAATCAGGCATCCTATTCACCCCTCCACTTT.